This T cell receptor beta chain came from a study of Ad26.COV2.S vaccination and SARS-CoV-2 variants. The wider study: The Ad26.COV2.S arm of the COV1001 trial was where the donor was placed.

Study-wide findings and caveats: Spike-specific TCR breadth in vaccine recipients exceeded that seen in placebo recipients. From the TCR breadth and depth analyses, total T cell responses may have been underestimated.

This clone was seen just once. Its antigen is undetermined. The germline V gene has CDR1 KGHSH and CDR2 LQKENI. This CDR3 region has 14 residues. V gave up 3 bases and J gave up 5 bases, with 8 bases separating them. Generated by immunoSEQ multiplex PCR, the TCRdb table keeps only in-frame clones and is missing some. Seen here are some 420,000 clones, around nine tenths observed once, and the top ten hold 3.5% to 4%. Treatment indicated: 15 to 20 received Ad26.COV2.S at low or high dose, single or two shots; a few received placebo; per-sample allocation not given. Day 63 after the first vaccine or placebo injection was the time point for sampling. The individual, an adult aged 18-55 years, was a donor in Boston.

The TCR comes from a person between 18 and 60 years old who received the Ad26.COV2.S COVID-19 vaccine or a placebo. Sequenced here: peripheral blood, sampled in a trial of Ad26.COV2.S vaccine versus placebo. The chain recombines TRBV18 with TRBJ1-6, with D perhaps matching TRBD1 (5 bases). The CDR3 DNA reads as TGTGCCAGCTCACCGGAGACAGATAATTCACCCCTCCACTTT. It codes for CASSPETDNSPLHF.